This TCR beta chain is drawn from a study of T cells in Graves' hyperthyroidism and ophthalmopathy. TCR beta CDR3 regions were amplified from RNA transcripts. An initial round of RT-PCR targeting the TCR CDR3 relied on the HTBI primer set. TCRdb independently ran MiXCR on the multiplex PCR reads; one entry per CDR3 protein. The data show approximately 370,000 distinct CDR3 sequences, 14% to 15% seen once. From under 12 ml of fresh peripheral blood, PBMCs were isolated. V lost 4 bases and J lost 5, with 14 bases in between. Germline lookup yields CDR1 SGHDN and CDR2 FVKESK. CDR3 length equals 14 residues.

Material for sequencing was blood. The sequence was obtained from a woman in her twenties or thirties with Graves' hyperthyroidism. This chain links TRBV14 with TRBJ1-2, with TRBD1 as a possible D gene (6 bases). The CDR3 sequence: CASSPTGSRYGYTF. In nucleotides, the CDR3 is TGTGCCAGCAGCCCTACAGGGTCCCGGTATGGCTACACCTTC.